This T cell receptor beta chain was sequenced for a study of blood T cell repertoires in COVID-19. The authors' processing: Reference gene primer amplification gave estimated nucleated cell counts. Profiling relied on immunoSEQ multiplex PCR, and the TCRdb table lists in-frame clones only, not all of them. Clone size and the V and J calls come from that table; the DNA yielded D and trimming. The sample holds 200,000 to 250,000 clones; roughly 80% are singletons and the top ten take 5.5%. This clone has only a few counts. The sample has other DNA sequences that encode this CDR3 too. Trimming cost V 3 bases and J 0 bases, with 7 bases left between them. CDR3 length: 14 amino acids. Germline V gene lookup returns CDR1 KGHSH and CDR2 LQKENI.

Sample: peripheral blood. This chain joins TRBV18 and TRBJ2-3; D possibly corresponds to TRBD1 (5 bases). The clonotype was recovered from a woman aged 70-85 years with acute or convalescent COVID-19. In DNA form, the CDR3 reads TGTGCCAGCTCACCCCAGGGTAGCACAGATACGCAGTATTTT. Translated, it gives CASSPQGSTDTQYF.